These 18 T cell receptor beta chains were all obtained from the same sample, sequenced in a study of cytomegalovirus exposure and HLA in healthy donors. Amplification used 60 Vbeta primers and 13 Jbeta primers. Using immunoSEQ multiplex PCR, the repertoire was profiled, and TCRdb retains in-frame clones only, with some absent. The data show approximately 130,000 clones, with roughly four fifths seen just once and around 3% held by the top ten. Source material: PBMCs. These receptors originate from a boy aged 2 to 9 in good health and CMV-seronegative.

The DNA for the CDR3 is TGTGCCAGTATGGGGAATACAGGGGGGAATAATTCACCCCTCCACTTT. This encodes CASMGNTGGNNSPLHF. The chain has TRBV19 and TRBJ1-6, with 8 bases fitting TRBD1. The J segment lost 5 bases and the V segment lost 7 bases, leaving 10 bases of the junction unmatched. The CDR3 has 16 residues. The germline gives CDR1 LNHDA, CDR2 SQIVND (reference sequence). The full variable domain, with the rest looked up from reference TRBV19 and TRBJ1-6, is DGGITQSPKYLFRKEGQNVTLSCEQNLNHDAMYWYRQDPGQGLRLIYYSQIVNDFQKGDIAEGYSVSREKKESFPLTVTSAQKNPTAFYLCASMGNTGGNNSPLHFGNGTRLTVT.

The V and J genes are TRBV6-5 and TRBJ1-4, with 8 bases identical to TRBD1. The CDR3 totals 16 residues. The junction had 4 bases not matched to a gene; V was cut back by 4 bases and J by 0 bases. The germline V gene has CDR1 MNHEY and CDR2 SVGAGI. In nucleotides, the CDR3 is TGTGCCAGCAGTTTACAGGGGGTCGCAACTAATGAAAAACTGTTTTTT. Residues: CASSLQGVATNEKLFF.

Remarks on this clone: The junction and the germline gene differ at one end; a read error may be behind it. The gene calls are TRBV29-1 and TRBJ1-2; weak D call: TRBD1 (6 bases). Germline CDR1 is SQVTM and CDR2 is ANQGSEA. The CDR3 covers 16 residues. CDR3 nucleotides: TGCAGCGTGGAAGGGGGGGGGCCAGGTGGGGCCAATCGCTACACCTTC. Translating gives CSVEGGGPGGANRYTF.

CDR3 sequence reads: CASSLGSRGSVSGNTIYF. The CDR3 nucleotides are TGTGCCAGCAGCTTGGGGTCGCGGGGGTCAGTCTCTGGAAACACCATATATTTT. This rearrangement joins TRBV9 to TRBJ1-3; weak D call: TRBD1 (5 bases). The CDR3 has 18 residues. V was clipped by 4 bases and J by 0 bases, with 20 bases between them. Germline CDR1 and CDR2: SGDLS and YYNGEE.

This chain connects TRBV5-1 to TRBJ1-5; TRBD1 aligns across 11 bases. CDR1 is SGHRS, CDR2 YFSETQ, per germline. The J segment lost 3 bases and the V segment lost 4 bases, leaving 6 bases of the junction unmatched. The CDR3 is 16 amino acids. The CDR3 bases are TGCGCCAGCAGCCTAGGGACAGGGGGGATCAATCAGCCCCAGCATTTT. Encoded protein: CASSLGTGGINQPQHF.

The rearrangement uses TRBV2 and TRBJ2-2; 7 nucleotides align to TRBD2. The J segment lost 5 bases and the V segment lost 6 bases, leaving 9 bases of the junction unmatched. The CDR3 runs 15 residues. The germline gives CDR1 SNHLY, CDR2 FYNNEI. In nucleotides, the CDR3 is TGTGCCAGCAGAAGCCGGGACTACGGGACCGGGGAGCTGTTTTTT. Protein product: CASRSRDYGTGELFF.

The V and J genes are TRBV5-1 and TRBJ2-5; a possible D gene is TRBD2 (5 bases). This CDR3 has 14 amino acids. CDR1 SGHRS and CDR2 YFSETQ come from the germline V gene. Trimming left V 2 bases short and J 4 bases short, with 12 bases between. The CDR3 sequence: CASSFEGRGETQYF. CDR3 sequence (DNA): TGCGCCAGCAGCTTTGAGGGTCGAGGAGAGACCCAGTACTTC. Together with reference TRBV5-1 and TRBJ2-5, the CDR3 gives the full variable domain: KAGVTQTPRYLIKTRGQQVTLSCSPISGHRSVSWYQQTPGQGLQFLFEYFSETQRNKGNFPGRFSGRQFSNSRSEMNVSTLELGDSALYLCASSFEGRGETQYFGPGTRLLVL.

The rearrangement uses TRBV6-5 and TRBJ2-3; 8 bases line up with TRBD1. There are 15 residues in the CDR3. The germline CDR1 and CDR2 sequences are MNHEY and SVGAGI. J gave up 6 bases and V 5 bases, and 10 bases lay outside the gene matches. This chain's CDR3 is CASSPSDRDVDTQYF. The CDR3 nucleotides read TGTGCCAGCAGTCCCTCGGACAGGGATGTGGATACGCAGTATTTT.

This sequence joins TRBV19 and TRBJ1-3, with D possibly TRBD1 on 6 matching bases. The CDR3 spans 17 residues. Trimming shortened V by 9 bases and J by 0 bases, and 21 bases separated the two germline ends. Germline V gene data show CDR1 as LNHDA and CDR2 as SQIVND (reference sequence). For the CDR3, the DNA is TGTGCCAGAGACGAGGGACAAAGTGTACTCTCTGGAAACACCATATATTTT. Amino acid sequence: CARDEGQSVLSGNTIYF.

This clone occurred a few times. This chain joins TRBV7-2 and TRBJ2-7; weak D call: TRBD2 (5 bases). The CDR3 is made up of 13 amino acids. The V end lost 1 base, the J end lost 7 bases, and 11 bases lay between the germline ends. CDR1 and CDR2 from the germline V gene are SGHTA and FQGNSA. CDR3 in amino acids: CASSLGAAREQYV. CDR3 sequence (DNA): TGTGCCAGCAGCTTAGGAGCGGCGAGGGAGCAGTACGTC.

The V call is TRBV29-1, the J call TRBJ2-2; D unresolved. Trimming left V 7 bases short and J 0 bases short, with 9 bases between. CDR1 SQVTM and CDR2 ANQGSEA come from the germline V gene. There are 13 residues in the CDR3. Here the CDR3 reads CSGLGANTGELFF. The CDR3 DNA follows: TGCAGCGGCCTCGGAGCGAACACCGGGGAGCTGTTTTTT.

The CDR3 here is CASSRWGGQETQYF. The CDR3 nucleotides are TGTGCCAGCAGTCGGTGGGGGGGCCAAGAGACCCAGTACTTC. The V and J genes are TRBV27 and TRBJ2-5; TRBD2 agrees at 7 bases. This CDR3 spans 14 amino acids. Germline lookup yields CDR1 MNHEY and CDR2 SMNVEV (reference sequence). After removal of 5 bases from V and 1 base from J, the junction contained 4 bases not matched to a gene.

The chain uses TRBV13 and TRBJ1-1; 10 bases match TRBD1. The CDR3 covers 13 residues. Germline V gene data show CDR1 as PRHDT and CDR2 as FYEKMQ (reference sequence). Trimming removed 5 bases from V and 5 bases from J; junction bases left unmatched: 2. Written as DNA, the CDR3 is TGTGCCAGCAGCAGGACAGGGGGGACTGAAGCTTTCTTT. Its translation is CASSRTGGTEAFF.

The CDR3 loop is CASSKERVVFIGTQSSYEQYV. The CDR3 DNA reads as TGTGCCAGCAGCAAAGAGCGAGTCGTTTTCATAGGGACACAATCATCCTACGAGCAGTACGTC. The chain is built from TRBV21-1 and TRBJ2-7; the table's D call, TRBD1, was not checked against the DNA. TRBV21-1 is noted as a pseudogene. The CDR3 runs 21 residues.

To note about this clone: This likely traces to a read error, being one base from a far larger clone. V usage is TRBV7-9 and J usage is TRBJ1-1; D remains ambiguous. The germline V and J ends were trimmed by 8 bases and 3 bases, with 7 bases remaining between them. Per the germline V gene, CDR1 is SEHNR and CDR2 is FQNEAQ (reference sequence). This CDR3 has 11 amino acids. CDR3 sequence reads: CASRVDTEAFF. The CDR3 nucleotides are TGTGCCAGCCGCGTCGACACTGAAGCTTTCTTT. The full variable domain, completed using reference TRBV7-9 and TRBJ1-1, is DTGVSQNPRHKITKRGQNVTFRCDPISEHNRLYWYRQTLGQGPEFLTYFQNEAQLEKSRLLSDRFSAERPKGSFSTLEIQRTEQGDSAMYLCASRVDTEAFFGQGTRLTVV.

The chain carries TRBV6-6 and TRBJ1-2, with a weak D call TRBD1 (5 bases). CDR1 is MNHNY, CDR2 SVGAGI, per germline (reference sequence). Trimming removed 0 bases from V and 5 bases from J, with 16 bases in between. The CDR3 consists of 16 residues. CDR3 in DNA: TGTGCCAGCAGTTACTCCCAGGGAAGAGCGAAATATGGCTACACCTTC. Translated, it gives CASSYSQGRAKYGYTF.

CDR3 sequence: CASGTGLSYEQYF. CDR3 DNA: TGTGCCAGTGGGACAGGACTCTCCTACGAGCAGTACTTC. The rearrangement joins TRBV7-2 to TRBJ2-7, with 8 positions matching TRBD1. The J segment lost 0 bases and the V segment lost 9 bases, leaving 4 bases of the junction unmatched. Germline loops: CDR1 SGHTA, CDR2 FQGNSA. This CDR3 region has 13 residues.

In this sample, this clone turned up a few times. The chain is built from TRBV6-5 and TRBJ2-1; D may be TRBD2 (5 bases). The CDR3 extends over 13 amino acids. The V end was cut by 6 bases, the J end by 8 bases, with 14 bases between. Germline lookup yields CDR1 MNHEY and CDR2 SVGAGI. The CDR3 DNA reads TGTGCCAGCAGCCCGTCTCGCGGGTATGAGCAGTTCTTC. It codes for CASSPSRGYEQFF.